This TCR beta chain stems from a study of long-term antiretroviral therapy in people with HIV. Samples were assayed with immunoSEQ v3.0 at survey level. TCRdb's copy holds only in-frame clones and misses some; the assay was immunoSEQ multiplex PCR. Seen here are about 19,000 clones, around 80% observed once, and the top ten hold approximately 15%. Regarding the study as a whole: When set beside controls, HIV repertoires had CDR3 length ranges that were narrower.

Per the germline V gene, CDR1 is GTSNPN and CDR2 is SVGIG (reference sequence). V was pared by 2 bases and J by 6 bases, with 10 bases between. The CDR3 is 12 residues long. About this clone itself: The target antigen is unknown.

The chain joins TRBV30 to TRBJ1-1; no reliable D call. The source material was unsorted PBMCs, sampled 0.5 years before starting antiretroviral therapy. The TCR originated in a woman aged 45-65 years with HIV. In DNA form, the CDR3 reads TGTGCCTGGAGTCTATTTAACGCTGAAGCTTTCTTT. This codes for CAWSLFNAEAFF.